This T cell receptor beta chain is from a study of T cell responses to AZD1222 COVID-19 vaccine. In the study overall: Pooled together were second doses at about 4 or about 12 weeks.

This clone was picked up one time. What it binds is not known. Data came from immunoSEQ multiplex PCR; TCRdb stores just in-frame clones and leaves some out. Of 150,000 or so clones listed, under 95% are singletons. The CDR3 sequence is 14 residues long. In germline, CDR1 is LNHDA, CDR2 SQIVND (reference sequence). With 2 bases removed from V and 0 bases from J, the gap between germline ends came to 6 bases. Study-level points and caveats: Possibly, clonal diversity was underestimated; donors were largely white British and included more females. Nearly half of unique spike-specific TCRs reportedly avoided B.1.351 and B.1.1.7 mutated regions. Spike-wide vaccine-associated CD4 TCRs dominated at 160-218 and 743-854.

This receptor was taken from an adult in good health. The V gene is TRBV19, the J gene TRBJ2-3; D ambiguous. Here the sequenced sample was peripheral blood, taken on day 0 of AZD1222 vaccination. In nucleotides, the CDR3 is TGTGCCAGTAGTATACCATTTAGCACAGATACGCAGTATTTT. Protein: CASSIPFSTDTQYF.